A single sample is the source of the 11 T cell receptor beta chains below, sequenced in a study of T cell changes during pregnancy in multiple sclerosis. Libraries were prepared by immunoSEQ multiplex PCR; TCRdb keeps only in-frame clonotypes and omits some of them. The sample lists roughly 52,000 clones, roughly 92% occurring once. The starting material was CD4+ T cells from peripheral blood mononuclear cells, obtained in the third trimester of pregnancy. The receptor set was obtained from a female donor with multiple sclerosis, enrolled in a pregnancy study.

This sequence joins TRBV18 and TRBJ2-5; 7 bases match TRBD2. The V segment lost 1 base and the J segment 5 bases; nucleotides outside the gene matches: 16. CDR1 is KGHSH, CDR2 LQKENI, per germline. This CDR3 region has 18 residues. CDR3 bases: TGTGCCAGCTCACCACTTTTTGCGGGAGTTGTAAAACGTGAGACCCAGTACTTC. Protein product: CASSPLFAGVVKRETQYF.

This chain links TRBV27 with TRBJ2-7; a weak D match, TRBD1 (5 bases). The CDR3 totals 14 residues. V lost 6 bases, J lost 1 base, and 13 bases lay in between. Germline V gene data show CDR1 as MNHEY and CDR2 as SMNVEV (reference sequence). CDR3 loop: CASRPRRDSYEQYF. The CDR3 nucleotides read TGTGCCAGCAGACCCCGCAGGGATTCCTACGAGCAGTACTTC.

The chain joins TRBV28 to TRBJ2-1; 10 bases map to TRBD2. Germline V gives CDR1 MDHEN, CDR2 SYDVKM. The V and J ends lost 8 bases and 7 bases, in that order; junction bases with no gene match: 8. The CDR3 contains 14 residues. For the CDR3, the DNA is TGTGCCAGCTTTACTAGCGGGAATTATAATGAGCAGTTCTTC. Translating gives CASFTSGNYNEQFF.

The V call is TRBV5-1, the J call TRBJ2-3, with D unclear. The germline V gene encodes CDR1 SGHRS and CDR2 YFSETQ. This CDR3 has 13 amino acids. V was pared by 0 bases and J by 1 base, with 3 bases between. The CDR3 region has the DNA TGCGCCAGCAGCTTGGCCGGCACAGATACGCAGTATTTT. Its translation: CASSLAGTDTQYF.

The chain carries TRBV27 and TRBJ1-2, with D hard to call. CDR3 length equals 13 residues. Germline lookup yields CDR1 MNHEY and CDR2 SMNVEV (reference sequence). Deletions cut 3 bases from V and 8 bases from J, with 13 bases between. The CDR3 sequence is CASSLAVGGGYTF. The CDR3 coding sequence is TGTGCCAGCAGTTTGGCGGTTGGTGGCGGCTACACCTTC.

This sequence joins TRBV30 and TRBJ2-5, with TRBD1 as a possible D gene (6 bases). CDR3 length equals 16 residues. V shed 0 bases and J shed 2 bases, with 16 bases lying between them. CDR1 and CDR2 (germline): GTSNPN, SVGIG (reference sequence). Here the CDR3 reads CAWSVLGVTGQETQYF. In nucleotides, the CDR3 is TGTGCCTGGAGTGTATTGGGGGTGACAGGACAAGAGACCCAGTACTTC.

V is TRBV2 and J is TRBJ2-7; D is undetermined. Germline CDR1 is SNHLY and CDR2 is FYNNEI. The CDR3 is 12 residues long. V lost 8 bases and J lost 0, with 8 bases in between. CDR3 region: CASDTRSYEQYF. Here the CDR3 DNA reads TGTGCCAGCGACACCCGCTCCTACGAGCAGTACTTC.

This clone has just a few counts. This rearrangement joins TRBV7-9 to TRBJ2-7, with 11 bases identical to TRBD1. Per germline, CDR1 SEHNR and CDR2 FQNEAQ (reference sequence). The CDR3 is made up of 13 amino acids. V gave up 5 bases and J gave up 4 bases; unmatched junction bases: 1. CDR3 sequence (DNA): TGTGCCAGCAGCCGGGACAGGGGGTACGAGCAGTACTTC. Translation: CASSRDRGYEQYF.

This clone showed up just once. This chain joins TRBV7-2 and TRBJ2-7; 8 bases line up with TRBD1. V gave up 4 bases and J gave up 3 bases; unmatched junction bases: 2. This CDR3 has 13 residues. Germline V CDR1 and CDR2: SGHTA, FQGNSA. The DNA of the CDR3 is TGTGCCAGCAGCTGGGACAGGAGCTACGAGCAGTACTTC. Its protein product is CASSWDRSYEQYF.

The chain recombines TRBV27 with TRBJ1-1; TRBD1 is a possible D gene (5 bases). This CDR3 comprises 15 residues. Per germline, CDR1 MNHEY and CDR2 SMNVEV (reference sequence). The V end lost 2 bases, the J end lost 5 bases, and 15 bases lay between the germline ends. The DNA for the CDR3 is TGTGCCAGCAGTTTACAGGGCCTGGGGAAGACTGAAGCTTTCTTT. Its translation: CASSLQGLGKTEAFF.

This chain connects TRBV4-2 to TRBJ2-7; 7 bases line up with TRBD1. Germline loops: CDR1 LGHNA, CDR2 YNFKEQ. This CDR3 contains 14 residues. With V trimmed by 0 bases and J by 3 bases, 2 bases remained unmatched. The CDR3, as DNA: TGTGCCAGCAGCCAAGATGGACAGGACTACGAGCAGTACTTC. Translation gives CASSQDGQDYEQYF.